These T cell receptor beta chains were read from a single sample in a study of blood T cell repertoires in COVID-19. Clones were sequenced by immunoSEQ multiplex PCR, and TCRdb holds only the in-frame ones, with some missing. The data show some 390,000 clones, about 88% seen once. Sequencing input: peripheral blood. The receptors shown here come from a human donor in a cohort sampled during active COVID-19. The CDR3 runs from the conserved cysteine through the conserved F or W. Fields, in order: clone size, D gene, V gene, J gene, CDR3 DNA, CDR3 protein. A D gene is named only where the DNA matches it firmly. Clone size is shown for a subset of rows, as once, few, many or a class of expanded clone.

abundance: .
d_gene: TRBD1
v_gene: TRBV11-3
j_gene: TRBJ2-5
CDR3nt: TGTGCCAGCAGCCCTGGACAGGCCCAAGAGACCCAGTACTTC
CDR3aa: CASSPGQAQETQYF

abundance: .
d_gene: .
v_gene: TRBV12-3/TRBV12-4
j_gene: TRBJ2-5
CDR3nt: TGTGCCAGCAGTTTAGACCTACGAGAGACCCAGTACTTC
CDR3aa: CASSLDLRETQYF

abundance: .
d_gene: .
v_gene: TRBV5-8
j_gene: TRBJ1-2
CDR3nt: TGTGCCAGCAGCTTGGTCCTAACCTATGGCTACACCTTC
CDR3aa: CASSLVLTYGYTF

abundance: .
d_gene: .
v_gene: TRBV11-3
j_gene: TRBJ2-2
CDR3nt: TGTGCCAGCAGCTTTGGGCCTAACACCGGGGAGCTGTTTTTT
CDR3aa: CASSFGPNTGELFF

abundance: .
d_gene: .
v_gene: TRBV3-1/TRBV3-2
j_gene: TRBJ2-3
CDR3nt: TGTGCCAGCAGCCTAGAGCTCTTCACTAGCACAGATACGCAGTATTTT
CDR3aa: CASSLELFTSTDTQYF

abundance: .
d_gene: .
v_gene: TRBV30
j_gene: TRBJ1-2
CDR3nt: TGTGCCTGGATCCCCCGTGGGGGACATGCTAACTATGGCTACACCTTC
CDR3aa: CAWIPRGGHANYGYTF

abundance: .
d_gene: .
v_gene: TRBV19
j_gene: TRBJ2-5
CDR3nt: TGTGCCAGTATGGTGTCGGGGAGCCAAGAGACCCAGTACTTC
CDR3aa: CASMVSGSQETQYF

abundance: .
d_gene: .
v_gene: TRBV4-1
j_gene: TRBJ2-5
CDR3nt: TGCGCCAGCAGCCAAGATCGCAGGGCAATCGAAGAGACCCAGTACTTC
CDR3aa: CASSQDRRAIEETQYF

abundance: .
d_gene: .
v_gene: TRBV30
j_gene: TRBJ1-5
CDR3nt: TGTGCCTGGAGCAACAATGCGGATCAGCCCCAGCATTTT
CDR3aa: CAWSNNADQPQHF

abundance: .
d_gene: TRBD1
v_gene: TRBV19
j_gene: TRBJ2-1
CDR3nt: TGTGCCAGTAGTATAGGCGGACAGGCGACACCGGGGGAGCAGTTCTTC
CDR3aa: CASSIGGQATPGEQFF

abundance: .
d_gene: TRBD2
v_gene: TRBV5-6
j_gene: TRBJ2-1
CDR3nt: TGTGCCAGCGAGTCTAGCGGGAGTTGGAGGTTCGATGAGCAGTTCTTC
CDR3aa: CASESSGSWRFDEQFF

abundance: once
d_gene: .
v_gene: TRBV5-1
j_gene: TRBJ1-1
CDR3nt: TGCGCCAGCAGCTTCGGCAGGGGATGGGGGAACACTGAAGCTTTCTTT
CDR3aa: CASSFGRGWGNTEAFF

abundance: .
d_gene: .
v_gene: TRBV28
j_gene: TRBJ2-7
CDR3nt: TGTGCCAGCAGTTTTCTTAGTGGGGCTTACGAGCAGTACTTC
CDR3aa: CASSFLSGAYEQYF

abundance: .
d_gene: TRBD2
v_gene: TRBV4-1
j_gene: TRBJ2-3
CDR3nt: TGCGCCAGCAGCCAAGAATTACTAGCGGGAGTTACAGATACGCAGTATTTT
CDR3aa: CASSQELLAGVTDTQYF

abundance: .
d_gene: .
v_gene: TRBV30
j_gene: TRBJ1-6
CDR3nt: TGTGCCTGGAGTGTAGGACAGACGTATTCACCCCTCCACTTT
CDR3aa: CAWSVGQTYSPLHF

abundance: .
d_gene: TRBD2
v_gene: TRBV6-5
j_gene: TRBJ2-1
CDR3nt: TGTGCCAGCAATTTAGGGACTAGCGCAAACAATGAGCAGTTCTTC
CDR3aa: CASNLGTSANNEQFF

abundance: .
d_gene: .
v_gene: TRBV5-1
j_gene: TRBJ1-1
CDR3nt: TGCGCCAGCAGCCCCGCCGGGACATCTGCTAGCTTGAACACTGAAGCTTTCTTT
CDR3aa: CASSPAGTSASLNTEAFF

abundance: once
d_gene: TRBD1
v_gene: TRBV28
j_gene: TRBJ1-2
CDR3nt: TGTGCCAGCGGAATGACAGGGGCCTATGGCTACACCTTC
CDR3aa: CASGMTGAYGYTF

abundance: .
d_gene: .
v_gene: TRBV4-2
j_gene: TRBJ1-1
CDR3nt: TGTGCCAGCACGTCAGCTACAGGGATCACTGAAGCTTTCTTT
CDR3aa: CASTSATGITEAFF

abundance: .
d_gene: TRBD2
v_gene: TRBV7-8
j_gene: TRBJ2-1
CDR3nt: TGTGCCAGCAGCTCAATCCGCCGGGGGGGGACTGACAATGAGCAGTTCTTC
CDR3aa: CASSSIRRGGTDNEQFF

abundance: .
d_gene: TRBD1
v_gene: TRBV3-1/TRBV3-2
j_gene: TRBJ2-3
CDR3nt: TGTGCCAGCGAACAGGGGGGCACAGATACGCAGTATTTT
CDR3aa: CASEQGGTDTQYF

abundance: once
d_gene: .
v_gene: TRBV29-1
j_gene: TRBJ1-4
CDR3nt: TGCAGCGTTGATTTTAGGGGGGGTAATGAAAAACTGTTTTTT
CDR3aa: CSVDFRGGNEKLFF

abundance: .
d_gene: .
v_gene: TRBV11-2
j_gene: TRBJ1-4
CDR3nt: TGTGCCAGCAGCTTATGGGGAGAAGCTGAAAAACTGTTTTTT
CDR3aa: CASSLWGEAEKLFF